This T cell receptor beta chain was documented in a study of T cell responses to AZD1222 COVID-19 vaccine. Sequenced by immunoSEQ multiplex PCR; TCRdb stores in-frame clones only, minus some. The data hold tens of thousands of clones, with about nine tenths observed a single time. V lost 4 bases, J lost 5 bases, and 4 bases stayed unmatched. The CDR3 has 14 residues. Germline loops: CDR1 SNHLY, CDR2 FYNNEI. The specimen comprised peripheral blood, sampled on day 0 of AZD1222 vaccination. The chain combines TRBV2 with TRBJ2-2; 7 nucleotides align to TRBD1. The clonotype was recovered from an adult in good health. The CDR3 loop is CASSVGRGTGELFF. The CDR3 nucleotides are TGTGCCAGCAGTGTCGGCAGGGGGACCGGGGAGCTGTTTTTT.